The 25 T cell receptor beta chains listed next were all sequenced from one sample in a study of CD8+ T cells in alopecia areata. RNA, once extracted, was reverse transcribed into cDNA for use as the sequencing template. Some clones are missing from TCRdb's copy, which holds only in-frame ones; the method was immunoSEQ multiplex PCR. The sample gives about 94,000 clones, about two thirds of which show up once; approximately 15% is in the top ten. Treatment denoted: oral pan-JAK inhibitor, 5-10 mg twice daily. The material was CD8+ T cells sorted from blood, obtained around week 46, from a patient treated with tofacitinib. Source of these receptors: a human donor with alopecia areata.

Notes on this clone: Other DNA sequences in the same sample also yield this CDR3. The rearrangement uses TRBV4-3 and TRBJ2-1; 12 bases fit TRBD2. In germline, CDR1 is LGHNA, CDR2 YSLEER. V dropped 0 bases and J dropped 6; count of bases not matched to a gene: 3. The CDR3 loop spans 16 amino acids. The CDR3 sequence is CASSQDLAGGPNEQFF. As DNA, the CDR3 is TGCGCCAGCAGCCAAGATCTAGCGGGGGGGCCCAATGAGCAGTTCTTC.

The chain is built from TRBV19 and TRBJ1-2; D not certain. V was pared by 4 bases and J by 5 bases, with 5 bases between. The germline gives CDR1 LNHDA, CDR2 SQIVND (reference sequence). The CDR3 has 11 amino acids. The CDR3 spells CASSTGYGYTF. In nucleotides, the CDR3 is TGTGCCAGTAGTACCGGATATGGCTACACCTTC.

The count of this clone is one. This chain uses TRBV28 with TRBJ1-1; D remains ambiguous. The V gene lost 10 bases and the J gene lost 5 bases, with 14 bases spanning the gap. Germline V gene sequence: CDR1 MDHEN, CDR2 SYDVKM. The length of the CDR3 is 12 residues. CDR3 sequence: CAIGPRGTEAFF. CDR3 DNA: TGTGCCATCGGGCCCCGTGGGACTGAAGCTTTCTTT. The whole variable domain, remainder taken from reference TRBV28 and TRBJ1-1, is DVKVTQSSRYLVKRTGEKVFLECVQDMDHENMFWYRQDPGLGLRLIYFSYDVKMKEKGDIPEGYSVSREKKERFSLILESASTNQTSMYLCAIGPRGTEAFFGQGTRLTVV.

Comments on this clone: Other DNA sequences in this specimen translate into the identical CDR3. The V call is TRBV2, the J call TRBJ1-2; possible D gene TRBD1, 6 bases. Trimming shortened V by 1 base and J by 3 bases, and 9 bases separated the two germline ends. The CDR3 has 14 residues. Per the germline V gene, CDR1 is SNHLY and CDR2 is FYNNEI. CDR3 sequence reads: CASSEGRGHYGYTF. DNA of the CDR3: TGTGCCAGCAGTGAAGGGCGGGGGCACTATGGCTACACCTTC. The full variable domain, completed using reference TRBV2 and TRBJ1-2, is EPEVTQTPSHQVTQMGQEVILRCVPISNHLYFYWYRQILGQKVEFLVSFYNNEISEKSEIFDDQFSVERPDGSNFTLKIRSTKLEDSAMYFCASSEGRGHYGYTFGSGTRLTVV.

The V gene is TRBV25-1, the J gene TRBJ2-1; the D is unclear. The CDR3 has 12 residues. V was clipped by 5 bases and J by 3 bases, with 5 bases between them. CDR1 MGHDK and CDR2 SYGVNS come from the germline V gene. The CDR3 region is CASSQSYNEQFF. The CDR3 region has the DNA TGTGCCAGCAGTCAGAGCTACAATGAGCAGTTCTTC.

The V call is TRBV23-1, the J call TRBJ1-4; D possibly corresponds to TRBD1 (6 bases). TRBV23-1 is sorted into the ORF group, with uncertain function. V lost 0 bases and J 8 bases, leaving 16 bases between the germline ends. The CDR3 is made up of 16 amino acids. The CDR3 DNA reads TGCGCCAGCAGTCAATCGGGGCCACAGGGAAGGGAAAAACTGTTTTTT. It specifies CASSQSGPQGREKLFF.

This sequence joins TRBV19 and TRBJ2-7; 9 nucleotides align to TRBD1. V lost 2 bases and J lost 6; bases outside the gene matches: 8. The germline V gene encodes CDR1 LNHDA and CDR2 SQIVND (reference sequence). This CDR3 is built from 15 residues. CDR3 sequence: CASSIRTGEGGEQYF. DNA of the CDR3: TGTGCCAGTAGTATACGGACAGGGGAAGGTGGCGAGCAGTACTTC.

This chain uses TRBV29-1 with TRBJ2-7; TRBD1 is a possible D gene (5 bases). The CDR3 is 12 residues long. V was pared by 1 base and J by 5 bases, with 9 bases between. CDR1 SQVTM and CDR2 ANQGSEA come from the germline V gene. CDR3: CSVEVAGNEQYF. The CDR3 coding sequence is TGCAGCGTTGAAGTGGCAGGGAACGAGCAGTACTTC.

There are a few counts of this clone. V and J are TRBV29-1 and TRBJ2-1; 9 bases match TRBD1. The CDR3 is made up of 14 amino acids. The V and J ends lost 7 bases and 9 bases, in that order; junction bases with no gene match: 13. Germline lookup yields CDR1 SQVTM and CDR2 ANQGSEA. The CDR3 here is CSAEQQGARAEQFF. In DNA form, the CDR3 reads TGCAGCGCCGAGCAACAGGGGGCGCGTGCTGAGCAGTTCTTC.

The CDR3 bases are TGTGCCAGCAGCTCCGGGACAGGGGGGGCTCAGCCCCAGCATTTT. It specifies CASSSGTGGAQPQHF. This chain joins TRBV7-6 and TRBJ1-5, with 11 bases identical to TRBD1. V dropped 4 bases and J dropped 6; count of bases not matched to a gene: 5. CDR3 length: 15 residues. CDR1 and CDR2 from the germline V gene are SGHVS and FNYEAQ.

Concerning this clone: The same CDR3 can be traced to other DNA sequences in this sample. The CDR3 reads CASSLGQGGNQPQHF. CDR3 DNA: TGCGCCAGCAGCTTGGGACAGGGAGGCAATCAGCCCCAGCATTTT. The chain joins TRBV5-1 to TRBJ1-5, with TRBD1 identical over 7 bases. The CDR3 is 15 residues long. CDR1 and CDR2 (germline): SGHRS, YFSETQ. Unmatched junction bases numbered 2, after V lost 0 bases and J lost 2 bases.

The genes are TRBV4-3 and TRBJ2-1; D uncertain. Germline loops: CDR1 LGHNA, CDR2 YSLEER. Trimming shortened V by 1 base and J by 0 bases, and 13 bases separated the two germline ends. The CDR3 spans 17 residues. The CDR3 nucleotides are TGCGCCAGCAGCCAAGTACCAAGGGCTACCTCCTACAATGAGCAGTTCTTC. This sequence encodes CASSQVPRATSYNEQFF.

The chain uses TRBV6-5 and TRBJ2-5; D tentatively fits TRBD1 or TRBD2 (5 bases each). Per the germline V gene, CDR1 is MNHEY and CDR2 is SVGAGI. Trimming removed 0 bases at V and 4 bases at J, with 15 bases between. The CDR3 has 16 amino acids. This chain's CDR3 is CASSYSKSGTRETQYF. In nucleotides, the CDR3 is TGTGCCAGCAGTTACTCGAAATCCGGGACGCGAGAGACCCAGTACTTC.

The chain employs TRBV4-3 and TRBJ2-1, with unresolved D. V was pared by 4 bases and J by 5 bases, with 15 bases between. Per the germline V gene, CDR1 is LGHNA and CDR2 is YSLEER. The CDR3 runs to 15 residues. CDR3 coding DNA: TGCGCCAGCAGCCTCCTACTCGATCTAAACAATGAGCAGTTCTTC. Encoded protein: CASSLLLDLNNEQFF.

V usage is TRBV4-3 and J usage is TRBJ1-2; D perhaps matches TRBD1 (6 bases). Germline V gives CDR1 LGHNA, CDR2 YSLEER. The germline V and J ends were trimmed by 3 bases and 4 bases, with 15 bases remaining between them. There are 15 residues in the CDR3. The CDR3 protein is CASSHLDRSPYGYTF. The CDR3 DNA sequence: TGCGCCAGCAGCCACCTGGACAGAAGTCCCTATGGCTACACCTTC.

V is TRBV7-2 and J is TRBJ1-4; D perhaps matches TRBD1 (5 bases). Germline V gives CDR1 SGHTA, CDR2 FQGNSA. The CDR3 has 17 amino acids. V gave up 4 bases and J gave up 8 bases, with 23 bases separating them. CDR3 protein: CASSWDLEGGEGEKLFF. The CDR3 DNA reads TGTGCCAGCAGCTGGGACCTGGAGGGAGGAGAAGGCGAAAAACTGTTTTTT.

This clone was detected once. This rearrangement joins TRBV2 to TRBJ1-2; 11 positions match TRBD1. From germline, CDR1 is SNHLY and CDR2 FYNNEI. Trimming cost V 3 bases and J 4 bases; bases outside gene matches: 1. This CDR3 is 14 amino acids long. The CDR3 here is CASSDGQGAYGYTF. The CDR3 DNA sequence: TGTGCCAGCAGTGACGGACAGGGGGCCTATGGCTACACCTTC.

The chain employs TRBV27 and TRBJ2-1, with TRBD2 as a possible D gene (5 bases). The CDR3 is made up of 14 amino acids. CDR1 MNHEY and CDR2 SMNVEV come from the germline V gene (reference sequence). Deletions cut 6 bases from V and 0 bases from J, with 9 bases between. The CDR3 spells CASSQTSSYNEQFF. Here the CDR3 DNA reads TGTGCCAGCAGCCAAACTAGCTCCTACAATGAGCAGTTCTTC.

The chain links TRBV30 to TRBJ1-2; TRBD1 matches at 8 bases. V lost 2 bases to trimming and J lost 4 bases; unmatched junction nucleotides: 6. The CDR3 covers 14 residues. Germline V gene data show CDR1 as GTSNPN and CDR2 as SVGIG (reference sequence). The CDR3 here is CAWSSGGASYGYTF. The CDR3, as DNA: TGTGCCTGGAGTTCAGGGGGCGCAAGCTATGGCTACACCTTC.

The CDR3 here is CASSRATGELFF. CDR3 coding DNA: TGTGCCAGCAGCAGGGCCACCGGGGAGCTGTTTTTT. V usage is TRBV11-2 and J usage is TRBJ2-2; D remains ambiguous. The germline V gene has CDR1 SGHAT and CDR2 FQNNGV. This CDR3 has 12 residues. Trimming removed 5 bases from V and 4 bases from J, with 5 bases in between.

The chain has TRBV7-9 and TRBJ1-1; D not certain. V was trimmed by 8 bases and J by 4 bases, leaving 8 bases between them. Germline CDR1 SEHNR, CDR2 FQNEAQ (reference sequence). This CDR3 region has 11 residues. CDR3 bases: TGTGCCAGCGAAGGAGTCACTGAAGCTTTCTTT. It yields the protein CASEGVTEAFF.

The CDR3 bases are TGTGCCAGCAGCCACCGGGACACGGAGAGCTCCTACGAGCAGTACTTC. Its protein is CASSHRDTESSYEQYF. The rearrangement joins TRBV11-2 to TRBJ2-7; possible D gene TRBD1, 6 bases. This CDR3 has 16 residues. The V gene's germline CDR1 is SGHAT and CDR2 FQNNGV. V lost 5 bases and J 0 bases, leaving 17 bases between the germline ends.

The rearrangement uses TRBV14 and TRBJ2-1; tentatively, D is TRBD1 or TRBD2 (5 bases each). With 4 bases removed from V and 9 bases from J, the gap between germline ends came to 7 bases. Germline assignment: CDR1 SGHDN and CDR2 FVKESK. The CDR3 consists of 11 residues. For the CDR3, the DNA is TGTGCCAGCAGCCCAGGGAGTGAGCAGTTCTTC. This sequence encodes CASSPGSEQFF.

The rearrangement uses TRBV7-9 and TRBJ1-2; D remains ambiguous. The CDR3 sequence is 14 residues long. Germline loops: CDR1 SEHNR, CDR2 FQNEAQ (reference sequence). V lost 5 bases to trimming and J lost 1 base, with 11 bases between them. CDR3 nucleotide sequence: TGTGCCAGCAGCCATCAAACGGATAACTATGGCTACACCTTC. It specifies CASSHQTDNYGYTF. Full variable domain (rest looked up from reference TRBV7-9 and TRBJ1-2): DTGVSQNPRHKITKRGQNVTFRCDPISEHNRLYWYRQTLGQGPEFLTYFQNEAQLEKSRLLSDRFSAERPKGSFSTLEIQRTEQGDSAMYLCASSHQTDNYGYTFGSGTRLTVV.

V and J are TRBV7-8 and TRBJ2-7; a possible D gene is TRBD1 (5 bases). CDR3 length: 14 amino acids. V was trimmed by 1 base and J by 3 bases, leaving 10 bases between them. Germline V lookup: CDR1 SGHVS, CDR2 FQNEAQ. The CDR3 region is CASSLEGPDYEQYF. CDR3 sequence (DNA): TGTGCCAGCAGCTTAGAGGGGCCAGACTACGAGCAGTACTTC.